A selection of T cell receptor beta chains follows, all from one sample in a study of cytomegalovirus exposure and HLA in healthy donors. Profiling relied on immunoSEQ multiplex PCR, and the TCRdb table lists in-frame clones only, not all of them. This table holds roughly 190,000 clones, about 9% found once. The sample consisted of PBMCs. These receptors all come from a woman in her thirties in good health and CMV-seropositive. The CDR3 runs from the conserved cysteine through the conserved F or W. The D gene is left open where the match is weak. Clone size is shown for a subset of rows, as once, few, many or a class of expanded clone.

CDR3aa,CDR3nt,v_gene,abundance,j_gene,d_gene
CASSLDPGRAEAFF,TGCGCCAGCAGCTTGGATCCGGGAAGGGCTGAAGCTTTCTTT,TRBV5-1,.,TRBJ1-1,.
CASSLPPGTSGSNEQFF,TGCGCCAGCAGCCTACCTCCCGGGACTAGCGGGAGCAATGAGCAGTTCTTC,TRBV5-1,few,TRBJ2-1,TRBD2
CASMKAGIPYAQYF,TGTGCCAGCATGAAAGCGGGGATCCCCTACGCGCAGTACTTC,TRBV27,.,TRBJ2-7,TRBD2
CASSPGTGLSNQPQHF,TGCGCCAGCAGCCCCGGGACAGGTCTTAGCAATCAGCCCCAGCATTTT,TRBV5-1,.,TRBJ1-5,TRBD1
CASSGAGGWDEKLFF,TGTGCCAGCAGCGGGGCAGGGGGCTGGGATGAAAAACTGTTTTTT,TRBV9,.,TRBJ1-4,TRBD1
CASSLDWNTEAFF,TGCGCCAGCAGCTTGGACTGGAACACTGAAGCTTTCTTT,TRBV5-1,.,TRBJ1-1,.
CASTPLVAGGTDTQYF,TGTGCCAGCACCCCTCTAGTAGCGGGAGGTACAGATACGCAGTATTTT,TRBV7-6,.,TRBJ2-3,TRBD2
CSVEGSATDTQYF,TGCAGCGTTGAAGGGTCAGCGACAGATACGCAGTATTTT,TRBV29-1,.,TRBJ2-3,.
CASSYSRTGSTGELFF,TGTGCCAGCAGTTACTCGAGGACAGGCTCCACCGGGGAGCTGTTTTTT,TRBV6-5,.,TRBJ2-2,TRBD1
CASITGAGNTIYF,TGTGCCAGCATCACAGGGGCTGGAAACACCATATATTTT,TRBV2,.,TRBJ1-3,TRBD1
CASSQLVAGENEQFF,TGTGCCAGCTCCCAACTTGTTGCGGGAGAAAATGAGCAGTTCTTC,TRBV9,few,TRBJ2-1,TRBD2
CASSSAGQRDTEAFF,TGTGCCAGCAGCTCGGCCGGACAAAGGGACACTGAAGCTTTCTTT,TRBV11-3,few,TRBJ1-1,.
CASRLGQGGQPQHF,TGTGCCAGCAGACTGGGACAGGGTGGACAGCCCCAGCATTTT,TRBV6-5,.,TRBJ1-5,TRBD1
CASSFRSLRVGNQPQHF,TGTGCCAGCAGCTTCCGAAGTCTCAGGGTTGGCAATCAGCCCCAGCATTTT,TRBV7-8,.,TRBJ1-5,.
CASSIIQGTGLYGYTF,TGTGCCAGTAGTATTATACAGGGGACGGGGCTATATGGCTACACCTTC,TRBV19,few,TRBJ1-2,TRBD1
CASSLAQTSGEQETQYF,TGTGCCAGCAGCTTAGCGCAGACTAGCGGTGAACAAGAGACCCAGTACTTC,TRBV7-9,.,TRBJ2-5,TRBD2
CASSVRGLDEQYF,TGTGCCAGCAGTGTTAGGGGGCTCGACGAGCAGTACTTC,TRBV6-1,few,TRBJ2-7,TRBD1
CASSLRSSDSYEQYF,TGCGCCAGCAGCTTGAGGTCTAGCGACTCCTACGAGCAGTACTTC,TRBV5-1,few,TRBJ2-7,.
CASSEADRVGYTF,TGTGCCAGCAGTGAAGCGGACAGGGTCGGCTACACCTTC,TRBV6-1,.,TRBJ1-2,TRBD1
CASSLVPAGGPQETQYF,TGTGCCAGCAGCTTGGTGCCAGCGGGAGGACCCCAAGAGACCCAGTACTTC,TRBV5-6,once,TRBJ2-5,TRBD2
CASSEGARMNYEQYF,TGTGCCAGCAGTGAAGGGGCACGTATGAACTACGAGCAGTACTTC,TRBV2,few,TRBJ2-7,.
CASSSKTDSNTEAFF,TGCGCCAGCTCCTCCAAGACCGACAGCAACACTGAAGCTTTCTTT,TRBV5-1,few,TRBJ1-1,.